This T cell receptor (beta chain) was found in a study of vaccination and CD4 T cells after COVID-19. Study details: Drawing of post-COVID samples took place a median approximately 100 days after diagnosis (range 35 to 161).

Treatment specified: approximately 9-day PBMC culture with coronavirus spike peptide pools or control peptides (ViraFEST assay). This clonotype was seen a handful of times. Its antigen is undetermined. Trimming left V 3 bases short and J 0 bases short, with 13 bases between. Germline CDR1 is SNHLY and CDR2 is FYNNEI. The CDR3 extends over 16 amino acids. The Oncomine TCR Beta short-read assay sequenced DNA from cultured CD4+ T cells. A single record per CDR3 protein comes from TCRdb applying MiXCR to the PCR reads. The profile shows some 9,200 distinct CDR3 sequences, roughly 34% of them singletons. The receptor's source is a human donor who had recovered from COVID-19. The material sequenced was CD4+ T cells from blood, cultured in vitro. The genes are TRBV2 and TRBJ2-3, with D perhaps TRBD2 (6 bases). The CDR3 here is CASSESRDSSTDTQYF. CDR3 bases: TGTGCCAGCAGTGAGTCTCGGGACTCAAGCACAGATACGCAGTATTTT. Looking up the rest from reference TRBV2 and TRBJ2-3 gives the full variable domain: EPEVTQTPSHQVTQMGQEVILRCVPISNHLYFYWYRQILGQKVEFLVSFYNNEISEKSEIFDDQFSVERPDGSNFTLKIRSTKLEDSAMYFCASSESRDSSTDTQYFGPGTRLTVL.